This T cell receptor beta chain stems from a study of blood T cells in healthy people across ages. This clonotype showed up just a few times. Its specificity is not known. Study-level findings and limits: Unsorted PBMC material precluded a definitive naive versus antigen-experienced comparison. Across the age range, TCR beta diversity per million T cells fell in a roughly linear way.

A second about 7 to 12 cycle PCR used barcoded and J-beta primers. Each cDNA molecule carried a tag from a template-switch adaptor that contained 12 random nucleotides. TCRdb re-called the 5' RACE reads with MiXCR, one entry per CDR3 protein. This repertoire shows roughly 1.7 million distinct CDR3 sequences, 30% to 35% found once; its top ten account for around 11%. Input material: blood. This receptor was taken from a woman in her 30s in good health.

This CDR3 is CASGAGGYEKLFF. CDR3 in DNA: TGTGCCAGCGGGGCAGGGGGCTATGAAAAACTGTTTTTT. The chain uses TRBV6-1 and TRBJ1-4; 8 bases line up with TRBD1. Germline values: CDR1 MNHNS, CDR2 SASEGT. The trim removed 8 bases at V and 6 bases at J, leaving 5 bases unmatched. This CDR3 region has 13 residues.